A single sample is the source of the 17 T cell receptor beta chains below, sequenced in a study of cytomegalovirus exposure and HLA in healthy donors. Method: immunoSEQ multiplex PCR; TCRdb's copy keeps in-frame clones and lacks some. The profile covers under 75,000 clones, with 85% to 95% appearing a single time and about 6.4% taken by the ten largest. Material: PBMCs. These receptors came from a woman in her late teens or twenties in good health and CMV-seropositive.

The rearrangement joins TRBV10-3 to TRBJ1-5, with D perhaps TRBD1 (5 bases). Per germline, CDR1 ENHRY and CDR2 SYGVKD. This CDR3 is built from 16 residues. V lost 3 bases and J 6 bases, leaving 18 bases between the germline ends. The CDR3 protein is CAISDGWGGSSQPQHF. CDR3 coding DNA: TGTGCCATCAGTGATGGGTGGGGGGGGAGTAGTCAGCCCCAGCATTTT.

This chain connects TRBV6-6 to TRBJ2-7; unclear D gene. V was clipped by 5 bases and J by 2 bases, with 13 bases between them. Germline V gives CDR1 MNHNY, CDR2 SVGAGI (reference sequence). CDR3 length: 14 residues. The chain's CDR3 is CASSPHSTPYEQYF. CDR3 coding DNA: TGTGCCAGCAGTCCACACAGCACCCCCTACGAGCAGTACTTC.

Concerning this clone itself: Relative to the germline gene, one junction end is altered; a read error may explain this. The chain uses TRBV4-1 and TRBJ2-5; TRBD2 might be the D (5 bases). This CDR3 spans 16 amino acids. Per germline, CDR1 MGHRA and CDR2 YSYEKL. The CDR3 region is CASSPVRELREETQYF. CDR3 DNA: TGCGCAAGCAGCCCGGTGAGGGAGTTAAGAGAAGAGACCCAGTACTTC.

This sequence joins TRBV7-9 and TRBJ2-1; D might be TRBD1 (5 bases). The CDR3 is 11 residues long. V lost 3 bases and J lost 10, with 7 bases in between. Looked up from germline, CDR1 is SEHNR and CDR2 is FQNEAQ (reference sequence). CDR3 amino acids: CASSFNREQFF. CDR3 nucleotide sequence: TGTGCCAGCAGCTTCAACAGGGAGCAGTTCTTC.

About this clone itself: The junction does not match germline at one end; this may be a read error. The chain recombines TRBV6-4 with TRBJ2-7, with a possible D match to TRBD1 (6 bases). The germline V gene encodes CDR1 MRHNA and CDR2 SNTAGT. The CDR3 contains 10 residues. The CDR3 DNA reads TGTGCCAGCAGTGATGGGACCAGGGGCTTC. Translated: CASSDGTRGF.

The chain couples TRBV5-4 to TRBJ2-2; perhaps TRBD1 as D (6 bases). Trimming shortened V by 2 bases and J by 4 bases, and 15 bases separated the two germline ends. The CDR3 covers 16 residues. Germline CDR1 reads SGHNT; CDR2 reads YYREEE (reference sequence). For the CDR3, the DNA is TGTGCCAGCAGCTTCGCAGGGGTTGTCGGCACCGGGGAGCTGTTTTTT. Its protein is CASSFAGVVGTGELFF.

The V gene is TRBV28, the J gene TRBJ1-5, with D tentatively TRBD1 (5 bases). V was clipped by 8 bases and J by 5 bases, with 22 bases between them. This CDR3 has 16 amino acids. Germline loops: CDR1 MDHEN, CDR2 SYDVKM. In nucleotides, the CDR3 is TGTGCCAGCCAACCAGGGCAAATTTACTTGGATCAGCCCCAGCATTTT. Translation gives CASQPGQIYLDQPQHF.

This sequence joins TRBV5-1 and TRBJ1-5; TRBD1 is a possible D gene (5 bases). This CDR3 has 14 amino acids. Trimming removed 1 base at V and 4 bases at J, with 9 bases between. Per the germline V gene, CDR1 is SGHRS and CDR2 is YFSETQ. CDR3 sequence reads: CASSLLPGNQPQHF. CDR3 DNA: TGCGCCAGCAGCTTGTTGCCAGGGAATCAGCCCCAGCATTTT.

The gene calls are TRBV18 and TRBJ1-1, with D perhaps matching TRBD1 (5 bases). The CDR3 consists of 15 residues. Germline CDR1 KGHSH, CDR2 LQKENI. V lost 4 bases and J lost 1, with 13 bases in between. CDR3 nucleotide sequence: TGTGCCAGCTCACTAGGATCAGGGAAGAACACTGAAGCTTTCTTT. It encodes CASSLGSGKNTEAFF.

The chain is built from TRBV27 and TRBJ1-1; 12 bases agree with TRBD1. This CDR3 comprises 19 residues. V shed 4 bases, J shed 5 bases, and the junction held 17 bases outside the gene matches. The V gene's germline CDR1 is MNHEY and CDR2 SMNVEV (reference sequence). DNA for the CDR3: TGTGCCAGCAGTTATGCCTCGGGTTGGGGACAGGGGGCGAGGACTGAAGCTTTCTTT. Its translation is CASSYASGWGQGARTEAFF.

The J gene is TRBJ2-5, the V gene TRBV28, with a possible D match to TRBD2 (6 bases). The ends were cut back, 3 bases at V and 7 bases at J, with 6 bases in the middle. The germline V gene has CDR1 MDHEN and CDR2 SYDVKM. The CDR3 runs 11 residues. CDR3 bases: TGTGCCAGCAGTTTGGAGGGGACCCAGTACTTC. It translates to CASSLEGTQYF.

J is TRBJ2-7 and V is TRBV7-9, with TRBD1 identical over 7 bases. The V and J ends lost 2 bases and 6 bases, in that order; junction bases with no gene match: 7. Germline V gives CDR1 SEHNR, CDR2 FQNEAQ (reference sequence). CDR3 length: 14 amino acids. This CDR3 reads CASSLSLAGGEQYF. The CDR3 DNA is TGTGCCAGCAGCTTAAGTCTTGCAGGGGGCGAGCAGTACTTC. The full variable domain, completed using reference TRBV7-9 and TRBJ2-7, is DTGVSQNPRHKITKRGQNVTFRCDPISEHNRLYWYRQTLGQGPEFLTYFQNEAQLEKSRLLSDRFSAERPKGSFSTLEIQRTEQGDSAMYLCASSLSLAGGEQYFGPGTRLTVT.

V gene TRBV27 combines with J gene TRBJ1-5; TRBD1 might be the D (6 bases). Germline V lookup: CDR1 MNHEY, CDR2 SMNVEV (reference sequence). CDR3 length: 15 residues. The V gene lost 2 bases and the J gene lost 5 bases, with 13 bases spanning the gap. The CDR3 spells CASSLRGIGHQPQHF. The CDR3 bases are TGTGCCAGCAGTTTAAGGGGGATCGGTCATCAGCCCCAGCATTTT.

The chain carries TRBV30 and TRBJ2-2; 7 bases agree with TRBD1. The CDR3 loop spans 13 amino acids. Germline V gene lookup returns CDR1 GTSNPN and CDR2 SVGIG (reference sequence). V trimming: 8 bases; J trimming: 6 bases; junction bases outside the gene matches: 9. The CDR3 coding sequence is TGTGCCACCGCGGACAGGTCGGCCGGGGAGCTGTTTTTT. It is translated as CATADRSAGELFF.

The V and J genes are TRBV10-3 and TRBJ1-1; 9 bases align to TRBD1. From germline, CDR1 is ENHRY and CDR2 SYGVKD. V was pared by 6 bases and J by 5 bases, with 10 bases of the junction left unmatched. This CDR3 spans 15 amino acids. The CDR3 DNA sequence: TGTGCCATCAGCCCGAAAGTGACAGGGGGAACTGAAGCTTTCTTT. Protein sequence: CAISPKVTGGTEAFF.

The genes are TRBV4-3 and TRBJ2-7; 7 bases are shared with TRBD1. With 2 bases clipped from V and 3 bases from J, the junction kept 13 bases outside the gene matches. The germline V gene encodes CDR1 LGHNA and CDR2 YSLEER. The CDR3 covers 17 residues. For the CDR3, the DNA is TGCGCCAGCAGCCAAAACACCCCGGGACAGCCAAACTACGAGCAGTACTTC. This sequence encodes CASSQNTPGQPNYEQYF.

The genes are TRBV6-1 and TRBJ1-2; no firm D call. This CDR3 contains 13 residues. Germline assignment: CDR1 MNHNS and CDR2 SASEGT. Trimming took 4 bases from V and 4 from J, leaving 10 bases between them. As DNA, the CDR3 is TGTGCCAGCAGTGTTGTCCTTCTCTATGGCTACACCTTC. The encoded protein is CASSVVLLYGYTF.